This TCR beta chain was recorded in a study of shared clonotypes between healthy human individuals. Deep-level assay runs were performed. Original methodology: In the immunoSEQ data, sequences were junction-only and lacked quality scores, so filtering differed. Method: immunoSEQ multiplex PCR; TCRdb's copy keeps in-frame clones and lacks some. That table supplies the V and J calls and clone size; D and trimming were determined from the DNA. The table lists a few hundred thousand clones, approximately 79% of them singletons. The germline V and J ends were trimmed by 1 base and 1 base, with 19 bases remaining between them. Germline V gene lookup returns CDR1 SGHNT and CDR2 YENEEA. The CDR3 extends over 18 amino acids. This clone has just a few counts.

This clonotype was obtained from a woman in her thirties or forties in good health. Some clones in this sample may be carry-over from other donors' samples. This rearrangement joins TRBV11-3 to TRBJ1-2; D gene uncertain. Sequencing was performed on PBMCs. CDR3 coding DNA: TGTGCCAGCAGCTTAGGTAGGTGGGCAGTCGAGTTTAACTATGGCTACACCTTC. Amino acid sequence: CASSLGRWAVEFNYGYTF.